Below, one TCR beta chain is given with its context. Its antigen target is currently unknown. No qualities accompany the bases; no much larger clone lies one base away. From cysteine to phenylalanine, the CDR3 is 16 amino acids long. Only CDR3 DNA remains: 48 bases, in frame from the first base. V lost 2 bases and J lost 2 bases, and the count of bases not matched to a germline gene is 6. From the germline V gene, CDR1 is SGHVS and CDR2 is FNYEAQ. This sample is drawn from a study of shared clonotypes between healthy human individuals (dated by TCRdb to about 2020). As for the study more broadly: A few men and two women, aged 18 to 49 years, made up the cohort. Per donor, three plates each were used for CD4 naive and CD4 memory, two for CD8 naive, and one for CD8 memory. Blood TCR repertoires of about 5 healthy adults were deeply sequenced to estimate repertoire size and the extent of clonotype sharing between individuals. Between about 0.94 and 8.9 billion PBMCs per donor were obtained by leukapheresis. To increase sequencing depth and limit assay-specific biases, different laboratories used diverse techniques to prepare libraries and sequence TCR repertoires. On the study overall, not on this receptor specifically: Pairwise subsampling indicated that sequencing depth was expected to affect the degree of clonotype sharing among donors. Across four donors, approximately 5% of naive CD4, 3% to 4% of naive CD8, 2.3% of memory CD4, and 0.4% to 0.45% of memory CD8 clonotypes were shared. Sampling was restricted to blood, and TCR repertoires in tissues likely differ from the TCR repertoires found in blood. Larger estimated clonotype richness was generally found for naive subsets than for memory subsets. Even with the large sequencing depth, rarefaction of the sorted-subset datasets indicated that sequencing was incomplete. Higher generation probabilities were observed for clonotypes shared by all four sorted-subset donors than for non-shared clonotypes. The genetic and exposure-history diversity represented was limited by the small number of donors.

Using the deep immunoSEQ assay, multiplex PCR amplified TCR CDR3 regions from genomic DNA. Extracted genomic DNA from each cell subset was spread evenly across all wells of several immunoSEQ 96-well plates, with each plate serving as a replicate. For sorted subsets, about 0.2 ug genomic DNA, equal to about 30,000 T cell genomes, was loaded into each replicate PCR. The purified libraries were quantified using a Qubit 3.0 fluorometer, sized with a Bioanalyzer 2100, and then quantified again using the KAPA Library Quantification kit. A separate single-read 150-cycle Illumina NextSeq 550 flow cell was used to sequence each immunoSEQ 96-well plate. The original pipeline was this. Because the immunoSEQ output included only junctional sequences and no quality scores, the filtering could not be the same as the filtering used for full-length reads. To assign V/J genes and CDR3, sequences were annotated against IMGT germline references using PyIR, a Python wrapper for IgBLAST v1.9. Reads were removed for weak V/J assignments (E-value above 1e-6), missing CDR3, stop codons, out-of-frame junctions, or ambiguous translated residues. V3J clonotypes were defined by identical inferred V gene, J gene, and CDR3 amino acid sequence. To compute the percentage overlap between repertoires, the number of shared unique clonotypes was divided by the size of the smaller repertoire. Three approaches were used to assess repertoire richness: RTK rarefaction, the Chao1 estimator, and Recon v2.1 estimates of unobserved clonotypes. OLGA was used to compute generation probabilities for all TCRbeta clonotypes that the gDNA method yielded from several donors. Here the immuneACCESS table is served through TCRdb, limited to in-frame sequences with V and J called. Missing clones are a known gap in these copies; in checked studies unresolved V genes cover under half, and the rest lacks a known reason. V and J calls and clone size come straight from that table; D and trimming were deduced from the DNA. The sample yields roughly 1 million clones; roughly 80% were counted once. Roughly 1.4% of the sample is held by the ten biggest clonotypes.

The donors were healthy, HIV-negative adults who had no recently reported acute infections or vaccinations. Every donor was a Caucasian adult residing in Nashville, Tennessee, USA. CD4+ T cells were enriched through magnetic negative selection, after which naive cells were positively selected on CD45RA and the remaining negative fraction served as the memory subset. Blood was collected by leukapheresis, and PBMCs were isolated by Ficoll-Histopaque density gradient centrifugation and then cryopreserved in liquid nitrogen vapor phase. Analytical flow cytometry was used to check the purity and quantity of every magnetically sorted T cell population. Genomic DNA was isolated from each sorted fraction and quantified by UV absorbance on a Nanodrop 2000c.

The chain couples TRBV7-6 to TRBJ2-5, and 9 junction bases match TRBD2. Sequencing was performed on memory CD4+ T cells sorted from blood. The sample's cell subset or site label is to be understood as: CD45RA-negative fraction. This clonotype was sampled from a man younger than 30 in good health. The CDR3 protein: CASSLQNLAGQETQYF. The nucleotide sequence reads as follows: TGTGCCAGCAGCTTACAAAACCTAGCGGGACAAGAGACCCAGTACTTC.